This entry concerns a single TCR beta chain. What it binds is unknown. The data were taken from a study of T cells in Graves' hyperthyroidism and ophthalmopathy. Thyroid ultrasound, orbital computed tomography, clinical symptoms, and serum thyroxine and TRAb underpinned diagnoses. Study findings and constraints: For ophthalmopathy, model prediction preceded onset by a median approximately 6 months. Stable hyperthyroidism was separated from ophthalmopathy by a model based on 13 V-J features.

RNA transcripts were the template for amplifying TCR beta CDR3 regions. A first-round RT-PCR of the TCR CDR3 used the HTBI primer set. In TCRdb, the multiplex PCR reads were re-called with MiXCR into one record per CDR3 protein. The sample yields around 660,000 distinct CDR3 sequences, 45% seen once. Sequencing used peripheral blood or thyroid tissue (not recorded which). This sequence originates from an adult man with Graves' disease, either hyperthyroidism or ophthalmopathy (not recorded which).

CDR3 in DNA: TGCAGCCTCGGGCAGGCCACTGGAAACACCATATATTTT. This codes for CSLGQATGNTIYF. The chain couples TRBV29-1 to TRBJ1-3; D is unresolved. CDR1 and CDR2 (germline): SQVTM, ANQGSEA. Trimming shortened V by 8 bases and J by 2 bases, and 13 bases separated the two germline ends. This CDR3 region has 13 residues.